Detailed here is one T cell receptor beta chain. Its antigen is unidentified. This sample is part of a study of long-term antiretroviral therapy in people with HIV. The CDR3 consists of 12 residues. Trimming took off 2 bases at V and 6 bases at J, with 10 bases between the two ends. Germline V lookup: CDR1 GTSNPN, CDR2 SVGIG (reference sequence). The run of the v3.0 immunoSEQ assay was at survey level. Measured with immunoSEQ multiplex PCR; TCRdb has only the in-frame clones, and not every one. The sample contains around 15,000 clones, more than 60% of which appear only once. Notes on the study in general: No data on ART adherence, viral resistance or therapy changes.

The chain has TRBV30 and TRBJ1-1, with D possibly being TRBD1 (6 bases). Material: unsorted PBMCs, obtained 2.1 years after starting antiretroviral therapy. This TCR was recovered from a man aged 35-49 years with HIV. The CDR3, as DNA: TGTGCCTGGAGTACAGGACAGCCTGAAGCTTTCTTT. Its protein is CAWSTGQPEAFF.